The clone carrying this T cell receptor (beta chain) has only one observation. As yet, its antigen is unknown. Treatment in this sample: 15 to 20 received Ad26.COV2.S at low or high dose, single or two shots; 5 received placebo; per-sample allocation not given. Sampling was done on day 63 after the first vaccine or placebo injection. Only in-frame clones appear in the TCRdb table, and some are missing; sequencing was by immunoSEQ multiplex PCR. The table records roughly 500,000 clones, around 85% of them present only once. The data originate from a study of Ad26.COV2.S vaccination and SARS-CoV-2 variants. Study-level information: Intramuscularly, Ad26.COV2.S was given either once or twice, 56 days apart.

CDR3 length: 16 amino acids. V was pared by 1 base and J by 8 bases, with 10 bases of the junction left unmatched. Germline V lookup: CDR1 LNHNV, CDR2 YYDKDF (reference sequence). General observations from the study: Total responses of T cells may have been underestimated by the analyses of TCR breadth and depth. Reported findings describe substantial breadth in spike-specific CD8+ and CD4+ T cell responses following vaccination.

The sample in question was peripheral blood, obtained in a trial of Ad26.COV2.S vaccine versus placebo. The receptor's source is a person aged 18-60 years who received the Ad26.COV2.S COVID-19 vaccine or a placebo. The chain combines TRBV15 with TRBJ2-2; 7 nucleotides align to TRBD2. The DNA for the CDR3 is TGTGCCACCAGCAGAGCGGGAGGAGCGGTGAAAGGGGAGCTGTTTTTT. Protein sequence: CATSRAGGAVKGELFF. Combining the CDR3 with reference TRBV15 and TRBJ2-2 gives the whole variable domain DAMVIQNPRYQVTQFGKPVTLSCSQTLNHNVMYWYQQKSSQAPKLLFHYYDKDFNNEADTPDNFQSRRPNTSFCFLDIRSPGLGDTAMYLCATSRAGGAVKGELFFGEGSRLTVL.